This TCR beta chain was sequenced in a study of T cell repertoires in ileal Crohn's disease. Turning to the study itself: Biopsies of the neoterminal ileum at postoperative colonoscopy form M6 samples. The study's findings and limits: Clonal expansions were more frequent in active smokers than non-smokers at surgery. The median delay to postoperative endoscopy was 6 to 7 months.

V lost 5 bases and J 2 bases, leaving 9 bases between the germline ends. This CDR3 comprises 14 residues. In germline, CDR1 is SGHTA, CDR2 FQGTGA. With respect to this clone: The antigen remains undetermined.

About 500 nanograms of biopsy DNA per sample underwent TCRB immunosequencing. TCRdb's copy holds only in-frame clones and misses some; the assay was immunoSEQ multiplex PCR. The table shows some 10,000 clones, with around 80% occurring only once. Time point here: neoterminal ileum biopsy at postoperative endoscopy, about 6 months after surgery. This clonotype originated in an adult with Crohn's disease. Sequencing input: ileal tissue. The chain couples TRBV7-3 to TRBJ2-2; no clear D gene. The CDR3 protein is CASSPSGNTGELFF. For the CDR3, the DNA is TGTGCCAGCAGCCCCTCGGGTAACACCGGGGAGCTGTTTTTT.